This T cell receptor beta chain originates from a study of blood T cells in healthy people across ages. Together with a sample-barcoded 5' primer, a J-beta primer mix was included in a second PCR lasting about 6 to 11 cycles. From the 5' RACE reads, TCRdb called clonotypes with MiXCR, one entry per CDR3 protein. The sample contains around 990,000 distinct CDR3 sequences, under 30% of which appear only once. Trimming shortened V by 1 base and J by 3 bases, and 9 bases separated the two germline ends. CDR1 and CDR2 (germline): SGHTA, FQGTGA. The CDR3 extends over 14 amino acids. In addition, the sample was reused for a study of T cells of mothers and their children.

This clonotype was sampled from a girl aged 2 to 9 in good health. The rearrangement joins TRBV7-3 to TRBJ1-2; perhaps TRBD1 as D (5 bases). The source material was blood. The DNA for the CDR3 is TGTGCCAGCAGCTTAAATGGGGGAGACTATGGCTACACCTTC. Its protein is CASSLNGGDYGYTF.